This T cell receptor (beta chain) is drawn from a study of blood T cell repertoires in COVID-19. As for the study in general: Material from acute and convalescent COVID-19 was sourced from the United States, Italy and Spain. The analysed material was cDNA or gDNA that came from T cells, B-cell-depleted T cells, or PBMCs.

As processed by the authors: Estimates of nucleated cell counts were drawn from the amplification of reference gene primers. Profiling relied on immunoSEQ multiplex PCR, and the TCRdb table lists in-frame clones only, not all of them. V and J calls and clone size are as listed in that table; D and trimming were resolved from the DNA. The table includes 350,000 to 400,000 clones, roughly 88% detected once. The sample holds one count of this clone. The ends were cut back, 0 bases at V and 8 bases at J, with 5 bases in the middle. Germline CDR1 reads SGHRS; CDR2 reads YFSETQ. The CDR3 length is 12 residues. Researchers sorted participants into cohorts using their self-reported clinical history.

Sequencing used PBMCs or T cells enriched from blood (not recorded which). This clonotype originated in a woman in her 30s with acute COVID-19. The V gene is TRBV5-1, the J gene TRBJ1-4; D unresolved. CDR3 in amino acids: CASSLDAEKLFF. The DNA for the CDR3 is TGCGCCAGCAGCTTGGATGCGGAAAAACTGTTTTTT. The complete variable domain, with remaining parts taken from reference TRBV5-1 and TRBJ1-4, reads KAGVTQTPRYLIKTRGQQVTLSCSPISGHRSVSWYQQTPGQGLQFLFEYFSETQRNKGNFPGRFSGRQFSNSRSEMNVSTLELGDSALYLCASSLDAEKLFFGSGTQLSVL.